This T cell receptor beta chain was recovered during a study of blood T cell repertoires in COVID-19. Original processing methods: Researchers report that nucleated cell counts were estimated from reference gene primer amplification. Only in-frame clones appear in the TCRdb table, and some are missing; sequencing was by immunoSEQ multiplex PCR. From that table come the V and J calls and clone size; the DNA was used to work out D and trimming. The table lists about 260,000 clones, 88% of them singletons. Participant age was roughly 18 to 95 years, and participants resided in 25 or so US areas. Participant-reported clinical history was the basis for cohort assignment. CDR3 length equals 17 residues. The J segment lost 2 bases and the V segment lost 4 bases, leaving 13 bases of the junction unmatched. Germline V gives CDR1 MDHEN, CDR2 SYDVKM.

The sequenced material came from PBMCs or T cells enriched from blood (not recorded which). The source of this sequence is a woman between 45 and 65 years old who had recovered from COVID-19. The chain links TRBV28 to TRBJ1-2, with 7 positions matching TRBD1. The CDR3 region has the DNA TGTGCCAGCAGTTCTATTGGGGTCCGGACAGGCAACTATGGCTACACCTTC. Its translation: CASSSIGVRTGNYGYTF.